The source of this TCR beta chain is a study of cytomegalovirus exposure and HLA in healthy donors (dated by TCRdb to between 2016 and 2019). About the investigation overall: According to an earlier analysis of a few hundred of the donors, about 180 million T cells yielded roughly 100 million unique TCR beta sequences and about 300 Gb of sequence data. An early release that covered about 600 HLA-typed donors contained around 330 gigabases of sequencing data and some 87 million unique TCR sequences. All discovery cohort repertoires had been generated on a single sequencing platform. Donor age, sex, ethnicity and CMV serostatus were compiled together with the repertoire data. On average, approximately 250,000 unique TCR beta nucleotide sequences were sequenced per donor among fewer than 500 genotyped donors of the cohort, with 15% to 20% of those sequences being non-productive. Typing coverage varied by locus: roughly 620-640 donors for A, B, C, DRB1 and DQB1; 522 for DQA1; more than 600 for DPA1; around 490 for DPB1. The study combined high-throughput TCR immunosequencing, statistical association of individual TCRs with disease status, and machine learning to predict cytomegalovirus infection status. Along with the roughly 710-subject first cohort, a separate validation cohort of more than 90 different subjects was used. In an earlier analysis of about 590 of the donors, high-throughput TCR beta sequencing was used to judge whether each TCR beta V gene segment behaved as functional or pseudogenic. The study used immunosequencing to profile the T cell repertoires of several hundred subjects and linked those repertoires to cytomegalovirus serostatus. Class I and class II HLA loci were covered by the typing at four-digit resolution. The later analysis used no new phenotypic data to find candidate immune exposures, relying instead on TCR beta sequences and their occurrence across donors. In a later genetic analysis, genome-wide SNP genotypes for about three fifths of the roughly 670 donors were used, and that subset was treated as a discovery cohort. To study patterns of TCR occurrence, a later analysis re-analyzed previously published TCR beta repertoires from 600 to 750 donors and added high-resolution HLA genotyping. The study was designed to test whether signatures of past pathogen exposure could be identified by cataloging public T cell receptors. Of the approximately 400 genotyped donors, approximately 82% fell in the genetic ancestry cluster associated with self-reported Caucasian donors. A handful of DR-DQ haplotypes were handled as single units for association and clustering because linkage in the cohort was strong.

Worth noting for this clone: Its antigen is unknown. No base quality information exists; no much larger clone differs at one position.

What the study reported, not specific to this receptor: A later genetic analysis reported fewer N-insertions in productive TCRs among donors in an Asian-associated ancestry cluster than the roughly 700-donor mean. A further reported finding was that TCR beta sequences accurately predicted the HLA-A and HLA-B alleles for most subjects in the first cohort. In a later analysis, the rate of TCR association differed among HLA loci, with DRB1 alleles having the most associated TCRs and HLA-C alleles having the fewest. The classifier was reported to diagnose cytomegalovirus status with high specificity and sensitivity in both the original and validation cohorts. The only immune exposure information available for the cohort was CMV serostatus. A later analysis reported that several top co-occurrence clusters appeared linked to parvovirus B19, influenza, CMV and Epstein-Barr virus. V-gene and J-gene trimming of TCR beta chains was associated with a missense DCLRE1C variant in a later genetic analysis, and the association was replicated in an independent cohort. Because the 87-base-pair reads could not distinguish some IMGT-functional V segments, including TRBV6-2 and TRBV6-3, those segments were excluded. Because HLA typing was unavailable for some donors at each locus, only the typed subset was used in association tests. At a false discovery rate of 0.05, a later analysis linked 16,000 or so TCR beta sequences to specific HLA alleles. Roughly uniform sequencing depth across donors was assumed in presence/absence analyses, although this assumption may not hold. Correlated functional status among segregating V segments might be attributable to linkage disequilibrium, but an unknown experimental factor could not be ruled out. Because counts were too low, 15 to 20 rarely observed V segments, including chromosome 9 orphons, were left out of the earlier analysis of a few hundred of the donors. When HLA alleles, especially DR and DQ, strongly co-occurred, attributing TCR associations to individual alleles was difficult. The study gave a list of some 150 TCR beta chains associated with cytomegalovirus. It was suggested by the authors that the approach could potentially be generalized to other disease states and immunological phenotypes. This cohort had only TCR beta chains sequenced, and the lack of alpha or paired-chain data limited which features could be detected. A group of highly shared sequence variants was considered likely to be a technical artifact of the sequencing pipeline. Most TCR sequences were seen in very few donors, while some public TCRs were found in many individuals. A later analysis found that most CMV-associated TCR beta chains appeared HLA-restricted, with HLA associations seemingly driven largely by CMV exposure. In an earlier analysis of some 500 of the donors, most TCR beta V segments appeared in productive rearrangements about 87% or about 30% of the time, broadly matching IMGT annotations. In a later analysis, HLA-associated TCR beta chains were found to be more clonally expanded and to have lower generation probabilities than equally common non-associated chains. In vitro tests confirmed that three of the cytomegalovirus-associated TCR beta chains recognize cytomegalovirus antigens.

In total, approximately 690 healthy bone marrow donors made up the cohort. All cohort members were sampled while nominally healthy, although unrecorded immune exposures were likely present. The donor was CMV seropositive and was included in the group of 270 or so seropositive cohort members. A peripheral blood sample was collected from each donor, and TCR beta sequencing was performed on peripheral blood mononuclear cells. The Qiagen DNeasy Blood Extraction Kit was used to extract genomic DNA from the blood cell samples. Libraries were made using the immunoSEQ multiplex PCR assay. The multiplex PCR relied on a mix of 60 forward primers for TCR Vbeta segments and 13 reverse primers for TCR Jbeta segments. A multiplex PCR assay on genomic DNA amplified the CDR3 region of rearranged TCR beta genes. On the Illumina HiSeq System, the amplified TCR beta libraries were sequenced as 87-base-pair reads. The study's own analysis went as follows. Across the 500 to 750 repertoires, a later analysis counted approximately 83 million unique TCR beta chains, approximately 12 million of which were shared by at least two donors. Raw reads were error-corrected and collapsed into unique sequences by a nearest-neighbor algorithm in which closely related sequences were merged to remove PCR and sequencing errors. V, D and J gene segments were assigned by aligning CDR3 sequences to IMGT reference sequences. Each retained sequence needed at least a six-nucleotide match to both a V gene segment and a J gene segment. A rearrangement was called productive if the CDR3 had no stop codons and remained in frame with V and J, and every other rearrangement was called non-productive. Following IMGT convention, CDR3 was defined as the stretch from the second conserved V-encoded cysteine up to the conserved J-encoded phenylalanine. Sequences without an unambiguous match to a single V gene segment were excluded from the earlier analysis of about 600 of the donors. In an earlier analysis of 587 of the donors, a V segment was called functional when productive rearrangements were above 56.7%, and segregating when the standard deviation between donors exceeded 5%. To diagnose cytomegalovirus status from the catalog of TCR beta chain sequences, a statistical classification framework was built. A later analysis assigned V and J genes by comparing TCR nucleotide sequences with IMGT/GENE-DB human TR gene sequences. Using the TCRdist pipeline, a later analysis assigned CDR3 sequences along with most-parsimonious VDJ recombination scenarios. In a later analysis, every TCR beta chain was defined by the combination of its CDR3 amino acid sequence and its V-gene family, and reads without a unique V-gene family were dropped. In a later analysis, 450 to 600 highly shared, low-generation-probability nucleotide sequences were removed to address suspected cross-contamination and a sequencing artifact. A later analysis calculated a clonal expansion index for each public chain from normalized within-repertoire ranks of inferred template counts. Generation probabilities in a later analysis came from a VDJ recombination model fitted to out-of-frame rearrangements, and those results were checked against IGoR. In a later analysis, TCR-TCR, TCR-HLA and TCR-CMV co-occurrence was scored with hypergeometric tests, and a repertoire-size bias correction was applied to TCR pairs. In a later analysis, false discovery rates were estimated by permuting HLA or CMV assignments 20 times. A later analysis grouped co-occurring TCRs with DBSCAN, adding TCRdist sequence similarity when clustering within HLA-allele-positive subsets. Co-occurrence clustering excluded repertoires with fewer than 30,000 or more than 120,000 public chains, plus five with anomalous nucleotide sharing. TCRdb stores this immuneACCESS table with in-frame sequences only. Part of the clones is absent; in the studies checked, under half of the shortfall reflects unresolved V genes, and no reason is known for the rest. D and trimming come from the DNA, and the V and J calls and clone size come from that table. The sample contains around 67,000 clones, 70% to 80% of them found a single time. Together, the top ten hold roughly 8.2% of the sample.

The germline V gene (reference sequence) provides CDR1 GTSNPN and CDR2 SVGIG. Trimming takes 3 bases from V and 0 bases from J, and the germline ends sit 10 bases apart. Measured from the cysteine to the phenylalanine, the CDR3 is 14 residues long. The entry retains the CDR3 DNA only, 42 bases that are in frame from base 1. This chain is built from TRBV30 and TRBJ2-3, and perhaps TRBD1 as D gene, on 5 matching bases. Specimen: PBMCs. The sequence was obtained from a young man in good health and CMV-seropositive. In nucleotide form, the sequence is TGTGCCTGGAGCCGACAGAGTAGCACAGATACGCAGTATTTT. This translates into CAWSRQSSTDTQYF.